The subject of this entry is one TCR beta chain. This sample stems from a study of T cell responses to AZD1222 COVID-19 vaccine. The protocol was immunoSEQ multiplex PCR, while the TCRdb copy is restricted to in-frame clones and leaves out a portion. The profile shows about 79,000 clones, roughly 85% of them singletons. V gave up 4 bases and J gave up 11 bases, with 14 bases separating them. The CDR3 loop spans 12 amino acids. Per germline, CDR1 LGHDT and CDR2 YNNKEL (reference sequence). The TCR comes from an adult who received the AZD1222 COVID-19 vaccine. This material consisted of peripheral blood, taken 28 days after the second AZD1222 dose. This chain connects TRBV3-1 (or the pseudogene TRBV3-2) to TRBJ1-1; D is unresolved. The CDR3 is CASSRGNSGAFF. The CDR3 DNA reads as TGTGCCAGCAGCCGCGGGAACTCGGGGGCTTTCTTT.